Below are 22 T cell receptor beta chains sequenced from a single sample in a study of blood T cell repertoires in COVID-19. Clones were read by immunoSEQ multiplex PCR, and TCRdb kept only the in-frame ones, dropping some. The sample has tens of thousands of clones; roughly 87% are singletons. The sample consisted of peripheral blood. These receptors came from a man aged 25 to 45 with acute or convalescent COVID-19.

The chain joins TRBV6-6 to TRBJ2-5, with 9 bases that match TRBD1. The ends lost 6 bases at V and 4 bases at J; junction bases unmatched: 3. Germline V lookup: CDR1 MNHNY, CDR2 SVGAGI (reference sequence). The CDR3 is made up of 13 amino acids. The CDR3 loop is CASRGTGIETQYF. CDR3 bases: TGTGCCAGCAGGGGGACAGGGATAGAGACCCAGTACTTC.

The CDR3 region has the DNA TGCGCCAGCAGCCTACCGGGACACTCCTACAATGAGCAGTTCTTC. It is translated as CASSLPGHSYNEQFF. V usage is TRBV4-1 and J usage is TRBJ2-1; D is possibly TRBD1 (6 bases). Trimming removed 4 bases at V and 0 bases at J, with 10 bases between. CDR1 is MGHRA, CDR2 YSYEKL, per germline. There are 15 residues in the CDR3.

The chain is built from TRBV28 and TRBJ1-5, with unresolved D. CDR3 length: 18 residues. V was clipped by 6 bases and J by 0 bases, with 21 bases between them. Germline CDR1 is MDHEN and CDR2 is SYDVKM. In DNA form, the CDR3 reads TGTGCCAGCAGCCCCCTAGGATTGAGTGTGTATAGCAATCAGCCCCAGCATTTT. It encodes CASSPLGLSVYSNQPQHF.

In its sample, this clone was seen once. CDR3 in amino acids: CASISTGMGTEAFF. The DNA of the CDR3 is TGTGCCAGCATTTCGACAGGGATGGGAACTGAAGCTTTCTTT. V and J are TRBV6-5 and TRBJ1-1, with 7 nucleotides matching TRBD1. Losses at the gene ends were 7 bases for V and 5 bases for J; bases not matched to a gene: 10. CDR1 is MNHEY, CDR2 SVGAGI, per germline. The CDR3 loop spans 14 amino acids.

The chain recombines TRBV5-1 with TRBJ1-4; a weak D match, TRBD1 (5 bases). This CDR3 comprises 15 residues. Per germline, CDR1 SGHRS and CDR2 YFSETQ. The V end lost 7 bases, the J end lost 2 bases, and 15 bases lay between the germline ends. The CDR3 coding sequence is TGCGCCAGCTCTCCTTTAGGGGCGACTAATGAAAAACTGTTTTTT. Translated, it gives CASSPLGATNEKLFF.

The chain uses TRBV6-5 and TRBJ2-1; maybe TRBD2 (6 bases). The V end lost 0 bases, the J end lost 6 bases, and 15 bases lay between the germline ends. Germline-derived CDR1 and CDR2 are MNHEY and SVGAGI. This CDR3 comprises 16 residues. The CDR3 nucleotides read TGTGCCAGCAGTTACTCCGGGAGCGTGGCGCTCAATGAGCAGTTCTTC. Translation: CASSYSGSVALNEQFF.

This chain connects TRBV28 to TRBJ2-7, with 9 positions matching TRBD1. This CDR3 region has 15 residues. V gave up 6 bases and J gave up 1 base; unmatched junction bases: 7. Germline V CDR1 and CDR2: MDHEN, SYDVKM. The CDR3 DNA sequence: TGTGCCAGCAGATCAACCGGGACAGGGTCCTACGAGCAGTACTTC. Its translation: CASRSTGTGSYEQYF.

This chain uses TRBV5-1 with TRBJ2-5, with TRBD2 matching 9 bases. Trimming at V came to 7 bases and at J to 2 bases, leaving 3 bases not matched to a gene. The CDR3 is made up of 13 amino acids. Per the germline V gene, CDR1 is SGHRS and CDR2 is YFSETQ. The CDR3 is CASGTSGQETQYF. CDR3 DNA sequence: TGCGCCAGCGGTACTAGCGGGCAAGAGACCCAGTACTTC.

The rearrangement joins TRBV2 to TRBJ2-5; 9 positions match TRBD1. The CDR3 contains 14 residues. The germline V gene has CDR1 SNHLY and CDR2 FYNNEI. J gave up 4 bases and V 6 bases, and 6 bases lay outside the gene matches. CDR3 bases: TGTGCCAGCAGGAAACAGGGGGCTAGAGAGACCCAGTACTTC. Its protein product is CASRKQGARETQYF.

The V gene is TRBV30, the J gene TRBJ1-6; 7 bases line up with TRBD1. Germline V CDR1 and CDR2: GTSNPN, SVGIG (reference sequence). The CDR3 is 14 amino acids. J lost 6 bases, V lost 2 bases, and 4 bases had no gene match. This CDR3 is CAWSSDRANSPLHF. Written as DNA, the CDR3 is TGTGCCTGGAGTTCTGACAGGGCTAATTCACCCCTCCACTTT. Together with reference TRBV30 and TRBJ1-6, the CDR3 gives the full variable domain: SQTIHQWPATLVQPVGSPLSLECTVEGTSNPNLYWYRQAAGRGLQLLFYSVGIGQISSEVPQNLSASRPQDRQFILSSKKLLLSDSGFYLCAWSSDRANSPLHFGNGTRLTVT.

This chain connects TRBV19 to TRBJ2-7; 8 bases match TRBD2. The CDR3 contains 14 residues. J gave up 0 bases and V 6 bases, and 4 bases lay outside the gene matches. Germline assignment: CDR1 LNHDA and CDR2 SQIVND (reference sequence). CDR3 nucleotides: TGTGCCAGTAGCCTTAGCGGGGCCTCCTACGAGCAGTACTTC. Translation gives CASSLSGASYEQYF.

J is TRBJ1-4 and V is TRBV18; no clear D. Trimming took 1 base from V and 6 from J, leaving 12 bases between them. Per the germline V gene, CDR1 is KGHSH and CDR2 is LQKENI. This CDR3 is built from 15 residues. The CDR3 coding sequence is TGTGCCAGCTCACCACGGGCCACGAAAGATGAAAAACTGTTTTTT. This encodes CASSPRATKDEKLFF.

The chain is built from TRBV4-1 and TRBJ2-2; D is uncertain. Germline V gene lookup returns CDR1 MGHRA and CDR2 YSYEKL. V lost 3 bases to trimming and J lost 4 bases, with 9 bases between them. CDR3 size: 14 residues. The CDR3 nucleotides are TGCGCCAGCAGCCAGGAAACAGCCACCGGGGAGCTGTTTTTT. It encodes CASSQETATGELFF.

This clone was found once. This chain links TRBV7-3 with TRBJ2-1; 14 bases align to TRBD2. This CDR3 comprises 16 residues. After removal of 1 base from V and 11 bases from J, the junction contained 7 bases not matched to a gene. Germline V gives CDR1 SGHTA, CDR2 FQGTGA. This CDR3 is CASSLNPTSGRVKQFF. As DNA, the CDR3 is TGTGCCAGCAGCTTAAACCCGACTAGCGGGAGGGTTAAGCAGTTCTTC.

CDR3 in amino acids: CASSLSAGGVYNEQFF. In nucleotides, the CDR3 is TGTGCCAGCAGTTTATCTGCCGGAGGGGTCTACAATGAGCAGTTCTTC. The chain employs TRBV27 and TRBJ2-1; a possible D gene is TRBD2 (6 bases). The germline V gene encodes CDR1 MNHEY and CDR2 SMNVEV (reference sequence). V lost 0 bases and J lost 3, with 12 bases in between. The CDR3 is 16 amino acids.

The chain recombines TRBV18 with TRBJ2-2; maybe TRBD2 (5 bases). This CDR3 spans 15 amino acids. Germline V gene lookup returns CDR1 KGHSH and CDR2 LQKENI. The V end lost 0 bases, the J end lost 2 bases, and 7 bases lay between the germline ends. The CDR3 protein is CASSPPSVNTGELFF. CDR3 sequence (DNA): TGTGCCAGCTCACCACCTAGCGTTAACACCGGGGAGCTGTTTTTT.

This clone was recorded a few times. The chain employs TRBV29-1 and TRBJ2-7, with no clear D. With 6 bases removed from V and 0 bases from J, the gap between germline ends came to 9 bases. The CDR3 runs 12 residues. Germline V gene lookup returns CDR1 SQVTM and CDR2 ANQGSEA. CDR3 sequence reads: CSVAFLSYEQYF. In nucleotides, the CDR3 is TGCAGCGTGGCCTTCCTCTCCTACGAGCAGTACTTC.

The chain links TRBV7-2 to TRBJ1-6, with D possibly being TRBD1 (5 bases). The length of the CDR3 is 15 residues. Germline V gene data show CDR1 as SGHTA and CDR2 as FQGNSA. The germline V and J ends were trimmed by 7 bases and 7 bases, with 17 bases remaining between them. DNA of the CDR3: TGTGCCAGCACCGCCTCGTGGGGGGGGAATTCACCCCTCCACTTT. As protein: CASTASWGGNSPLHF.

The chain joins TRBV2 to TRBJ1-4, with no clear D. V lost 7 bases and J lost 3, with 9 bases in between. The CDR3 has 13 residues. Germline CDR1 is SNHLY and CDR2 is FYNNEI. CDR3 DNA sequence: TGTGCCAGCATGGCGGAGTCTAATGAAAAACTGTTTTTT. Protein: CASMAESNEKLFF.

V gene TRBV10-1 combines with J gene TRBJ2-1; TRBD2 matches 10 bases. This CDR3 comprises 17 residues. V shed 0 bases and J 2 bases; nucleotides not matched to a gene: 4. Germline CDR1 reads WNHNN; CDR2 reads SYGVQD (reference sequence). CDR3 bases: TGCGCCAGCAGTGAGTCCCCGCTAGCGGGGGCCTACAATGAGCAGTTCTTC. This gives the protein CASSESPLAGAYNEQFF.

The chain has TRBV29-1 and TRBJ2-3, with 7 positions matching TRBD1. CDR1 is SQVTM and CDR2 is ANQGSEA in the germline V gene. This CDR3 spans 13 amino acids. With V trimmed by 7 bases and J by 5 bases, 9 bases remained unmatched. The CDR3 DNA is TGCAGCGCCAGAGACAGGGACAAAGATACGCAGTATTTT. This codes for CSARDRDKDTQYF.

The rearrangement uses TRBV29-1 and TRBJ2-1, with a weak D call TRBD2 (5 bases). From germline, CDR1 is SQVTM and CDR2 ANQGSEA. The ends were cut back, 7 bases at V and 8 bases at J, with 12 bases in the middle. CDR3 size: 11 residues. CDR3 region: CSGAELDEQFF. The CDR3 coding sequence is TGCAGCGGAGCGGAGCTCGATGAGCAGTTCTTC.